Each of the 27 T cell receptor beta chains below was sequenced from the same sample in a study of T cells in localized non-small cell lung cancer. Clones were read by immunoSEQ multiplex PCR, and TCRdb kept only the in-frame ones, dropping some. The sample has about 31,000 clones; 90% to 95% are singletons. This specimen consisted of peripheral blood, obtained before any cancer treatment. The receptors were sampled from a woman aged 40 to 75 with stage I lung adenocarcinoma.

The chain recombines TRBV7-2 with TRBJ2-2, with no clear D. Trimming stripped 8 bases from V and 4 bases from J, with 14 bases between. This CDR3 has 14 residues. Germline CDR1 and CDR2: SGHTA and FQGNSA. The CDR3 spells CASVGRLSTGELFF. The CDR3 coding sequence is TGTGCCAGCGTAGGACGACTGTCCACCGGGGAGCTGTTTTTT.

CDR3 in amino acids: CASKLGSGTRRVNEQFF. The CDR3 nucleotides are TGTGCCAGCAAGCTTGGGTCCGGGACTAGACGAGTAAATGAGCAGTTCTTC. The V and J genes are TRBV5-8 and TRBJ2-1, with TRBD2 matching 8 bases. The CDR3 loop spans 17 amino acids. In germline, CDR1 is SGHTS, CDR2 YDEGEE. V lost 6 bases and J lost 7; bases outside the gene matches: 18.

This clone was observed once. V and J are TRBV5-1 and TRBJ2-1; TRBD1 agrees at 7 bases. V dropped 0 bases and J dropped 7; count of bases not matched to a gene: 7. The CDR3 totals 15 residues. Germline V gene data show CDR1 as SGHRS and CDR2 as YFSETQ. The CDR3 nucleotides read TGCGCCAGCAGCTTGGCGGGACAGAAGTTAAATGAGCAGTTCTTC. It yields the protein CASSLAGQKLNEQFF.

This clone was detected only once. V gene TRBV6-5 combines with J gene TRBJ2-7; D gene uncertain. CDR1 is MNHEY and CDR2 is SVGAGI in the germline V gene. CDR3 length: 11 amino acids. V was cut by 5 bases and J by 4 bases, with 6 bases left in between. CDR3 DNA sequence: TGTGCCAGCAGTCAAACGTACGAGCAGTACTTC. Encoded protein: CASSQTYEQYF.

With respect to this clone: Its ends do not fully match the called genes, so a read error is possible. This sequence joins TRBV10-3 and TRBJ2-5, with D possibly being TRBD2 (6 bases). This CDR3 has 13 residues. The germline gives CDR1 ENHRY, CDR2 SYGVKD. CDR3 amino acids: CAISESGGETQYF. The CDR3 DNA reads TGTGCCATCAGCGAGTCCGGGGGAGAGACCCAGTACTTC.

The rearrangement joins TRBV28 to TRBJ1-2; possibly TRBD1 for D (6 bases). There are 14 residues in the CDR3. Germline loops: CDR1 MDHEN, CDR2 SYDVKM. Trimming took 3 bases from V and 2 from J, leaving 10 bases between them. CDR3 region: CASSLQGLNYGYTF. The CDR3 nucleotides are TGTGCCAGCAGTTTGCAGGGGCTAAACTATGGCTACACCTTC.

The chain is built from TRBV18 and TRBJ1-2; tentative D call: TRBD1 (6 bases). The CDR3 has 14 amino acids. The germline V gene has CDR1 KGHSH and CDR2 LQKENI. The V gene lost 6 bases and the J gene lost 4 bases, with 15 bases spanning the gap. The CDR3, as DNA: TGTGCCAGCTCGTGGGACACCCTAGGCTATGGCTACACCTTC. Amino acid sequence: CASSWDTLGYGYTF.

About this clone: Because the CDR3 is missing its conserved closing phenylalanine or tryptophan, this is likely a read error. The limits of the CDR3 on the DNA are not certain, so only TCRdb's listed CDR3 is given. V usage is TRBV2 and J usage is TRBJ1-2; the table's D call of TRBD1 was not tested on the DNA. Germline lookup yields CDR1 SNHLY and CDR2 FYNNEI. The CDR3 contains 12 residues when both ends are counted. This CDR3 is CASSGDQQGAHL.

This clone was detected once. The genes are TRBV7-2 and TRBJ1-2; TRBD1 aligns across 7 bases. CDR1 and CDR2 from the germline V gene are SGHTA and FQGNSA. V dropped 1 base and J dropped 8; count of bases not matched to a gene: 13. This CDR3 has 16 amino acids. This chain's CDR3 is CASSLVLEGTVWGYTF. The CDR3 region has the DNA TGTGCCAGCAGCTTAGTCTTGGAGGGGACAGTGTGGGGCTACACCTTC.

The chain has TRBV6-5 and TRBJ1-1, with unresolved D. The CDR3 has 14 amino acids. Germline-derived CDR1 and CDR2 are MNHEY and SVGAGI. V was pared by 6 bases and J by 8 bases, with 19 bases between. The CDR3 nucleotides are TGTGCCAGCAGCGATCCAACCACGCAGGTAGAAGCTTTCTTT. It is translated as CASSDPTTQVEAFF.

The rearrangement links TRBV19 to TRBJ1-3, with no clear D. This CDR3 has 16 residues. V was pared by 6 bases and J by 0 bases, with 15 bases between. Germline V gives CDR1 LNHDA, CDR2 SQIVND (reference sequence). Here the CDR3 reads CASRSPAKASGNTIYF. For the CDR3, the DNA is TGTGCCAGTAGATCCCCGGCCAAAGCCTCTGGAAACACCATATATTTT.

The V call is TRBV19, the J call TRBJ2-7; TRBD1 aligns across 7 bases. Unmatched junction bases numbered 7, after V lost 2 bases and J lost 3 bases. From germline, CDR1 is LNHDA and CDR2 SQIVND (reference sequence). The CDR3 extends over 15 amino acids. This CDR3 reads CASSIFRQGSYEQYF. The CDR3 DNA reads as TGTGCCAGTAGTATATTTCGACAGGGCAGCTACGAGCAGTACTTC. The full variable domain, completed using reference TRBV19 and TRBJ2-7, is DGGITQSPKYLFRKEGQNVTLSCEQNLNHDAMYWYRQDPGQGLRLIYYSQIVNDFQKGDIAEGYSVSREKKESFPLTVTSAQKNPTAFYLCASSIFRQGSYEQYFGPGTRLTVT.

The CDR3 region has the DNA TGTGCCAGCAGTGAGGGAGGGACAGCTGGAAACACCATATATTTT. This codes for CASSEGGTAGNTIYF. The genes are TRBV25-1 and TRBJ1-3, with 7 bases aligning to TRBD1. J was trimmed by 2 bases and V by 3 bases; bases with no gene match: 4. The germline V gene encodes CDR1 MGHDK and CDR2 SYGVNS. This CDR3 is 15 amino acids long.

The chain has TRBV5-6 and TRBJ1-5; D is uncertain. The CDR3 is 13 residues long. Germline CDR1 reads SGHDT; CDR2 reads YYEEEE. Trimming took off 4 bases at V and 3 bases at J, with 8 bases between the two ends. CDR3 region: CASSLGHNQPQHF. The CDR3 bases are TGTGCCAGCAGCCTCGGGCACAATCAGCCCCAGCATTTT.

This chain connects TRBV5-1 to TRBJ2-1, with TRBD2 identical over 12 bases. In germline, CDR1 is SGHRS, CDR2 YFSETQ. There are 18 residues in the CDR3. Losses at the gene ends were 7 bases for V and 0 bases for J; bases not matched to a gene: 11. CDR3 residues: CASRRLAGASSSYNEQFF. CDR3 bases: TGCGCCAGCCGCAGACTAGCGGGGGCCTCGAGCTCCTACAATGAGCAGTTCTTC.

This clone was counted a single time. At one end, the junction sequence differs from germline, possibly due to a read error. The CDR3 nucleotides are TGTGCCGGCAGTTACGACCGGACGGCCGGACAGCCCCAGCATTTT. This codes for CAGSYDRTAGQPQHF. The gene calls are TRBV6-5 and TRBJ1-5; D is unclear. The V gene's germline CDR1 is MNHEY and CDR2 SVGAGI. The CDR3 totals 15 residues.

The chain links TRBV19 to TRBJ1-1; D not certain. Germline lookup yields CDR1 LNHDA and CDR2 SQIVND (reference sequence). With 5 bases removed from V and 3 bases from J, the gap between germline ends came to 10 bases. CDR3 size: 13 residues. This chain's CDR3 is CASSPRRHTEAFF. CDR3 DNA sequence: TGTGCCAGTAGTCCCAGGAGGCACACTGAAGCTTTCTTT.

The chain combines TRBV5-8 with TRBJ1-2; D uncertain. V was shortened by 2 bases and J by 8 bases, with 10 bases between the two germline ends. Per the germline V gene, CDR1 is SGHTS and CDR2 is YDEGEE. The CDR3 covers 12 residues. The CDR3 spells CASSLEVWGYTF. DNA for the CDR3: TGTGCCAGCAGCTTAGAGGTCTGGGGCTACACCTTC. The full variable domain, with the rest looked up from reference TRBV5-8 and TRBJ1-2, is EAGVTQSPTHLIKTRGQQATLRCSPISGHTSVYWYQQALGLGLQFLLWYDEGEERNRGNFPPRFSGRQFPNYSSELNVNALELEDSALYLCASSLEVWGYTFGSGTRLTVV.

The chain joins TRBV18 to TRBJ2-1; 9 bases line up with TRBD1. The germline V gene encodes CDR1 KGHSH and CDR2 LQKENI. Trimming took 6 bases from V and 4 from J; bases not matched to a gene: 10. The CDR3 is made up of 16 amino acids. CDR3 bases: TGTGCCAGCTCCCCCGATCTGGGGACAGGGTACAATGAGCAGTTCTTC. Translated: CASSPDLGTGYNEQFF. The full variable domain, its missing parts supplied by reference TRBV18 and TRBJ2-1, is NAGVMQNPRHLVRRRGQEARLRCSPMKGHSHVYWYRQLPEEGLKFMVYLQKENIIDESGMPKERFSAEFPKEGPSILRIQQVVRGDSAAYFCASSPDLGTGYNEQFFGPGTRLTVL.

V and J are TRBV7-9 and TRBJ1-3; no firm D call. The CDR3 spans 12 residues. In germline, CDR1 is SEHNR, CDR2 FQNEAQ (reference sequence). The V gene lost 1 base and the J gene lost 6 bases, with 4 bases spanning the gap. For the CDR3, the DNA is TGTGCCAGCAGCTTAGGGGAAAACACCATATATTTT. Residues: CASSLGENTIYF.

DNA for the CDR3: TGTGCCAGCTCACCTTGGACAGACTCTGGAAACACCATATATTTT. It specifies CASSPWTDSGNTIYF. The V gene is TRBV18, the J gene TRBJ1-3; D may be TRBD1 (6 bases). The germline V gene has CDR1 KGHSH and CDR2 LQKENI. Trimming left V 3 bases short and J 0 bases short, with 9 bases between. This CDR3 is built from 15 residues. Complete variable domain (other parts from reference TRBV18 and TRBJ1-3): NAGVMQNPRHLVRRRGQEARLRCSPMKGHSHVYWYRQLPEEGLKFMVYLQKENIIDESGMPKERFSAEFPKEGPSILRIQQVVRGDSAAYFCASSPWTDSGNTIYFGEGSWLTVV.

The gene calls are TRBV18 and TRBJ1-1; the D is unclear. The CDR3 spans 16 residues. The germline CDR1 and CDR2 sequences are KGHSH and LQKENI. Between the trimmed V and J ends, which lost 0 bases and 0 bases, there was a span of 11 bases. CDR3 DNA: TGTGCCAGCTCACCACCGACCGGATCAATGAACACTGAAGCTTTCTTT. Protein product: CASSPPTGSMNTEAFF.

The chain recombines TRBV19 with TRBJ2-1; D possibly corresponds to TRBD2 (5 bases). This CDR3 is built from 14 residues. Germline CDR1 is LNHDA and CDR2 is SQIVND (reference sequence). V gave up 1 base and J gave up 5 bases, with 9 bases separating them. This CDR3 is CASSIGRANNEQFF. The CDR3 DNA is TGTGCCAGTAGTATAGGGCGGGCGAACAATGAGCAGTTCTTC.

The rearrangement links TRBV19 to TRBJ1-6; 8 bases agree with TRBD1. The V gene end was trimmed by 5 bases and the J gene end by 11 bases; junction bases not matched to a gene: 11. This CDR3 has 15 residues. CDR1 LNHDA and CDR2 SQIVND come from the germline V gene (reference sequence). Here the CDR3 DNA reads TGTGCCAGTAGTGTTGGGACAGGATCCATGGCACCCCTCCACTTT. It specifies CASSVGTGSMAPLHF.

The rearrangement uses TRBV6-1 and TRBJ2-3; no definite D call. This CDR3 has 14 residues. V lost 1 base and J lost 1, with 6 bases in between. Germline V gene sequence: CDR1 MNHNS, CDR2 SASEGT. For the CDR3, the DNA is TGTGCCAGCAGTGAAGTGGGCCGCACAGATACGCAGTATTTT. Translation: CASSEVGRTDTQYF.

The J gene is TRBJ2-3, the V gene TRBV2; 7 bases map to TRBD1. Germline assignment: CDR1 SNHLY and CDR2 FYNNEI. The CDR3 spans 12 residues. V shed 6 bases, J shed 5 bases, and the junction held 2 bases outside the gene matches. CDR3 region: CASRRQGDTQYF. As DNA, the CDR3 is TGTGCCAGCAGGAGACAGGGAGATACGCAGTATTTT.

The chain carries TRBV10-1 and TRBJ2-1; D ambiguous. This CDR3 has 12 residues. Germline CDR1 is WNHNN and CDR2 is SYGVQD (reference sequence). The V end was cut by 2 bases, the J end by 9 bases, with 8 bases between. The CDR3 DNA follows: TGCGCCAGCAGTGAGCCCTATGGTGAGCAGTTCTTC. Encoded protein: CASSEPYGEQFF.